This T cell receptor (beta chain) comes out of a study of OX40 agonist ivuxolimab in advanced cancers. Turning to the study itself: Hepatocellular carcinoma, melanoma, renal cell or head and neck cancer affected the dose-escalation patients. Three individuals attained partial responses, comprising one hepatocellular carcinoma case and two cutaneous melanoma cases. Study-level findings and limits: Partial responders at 0.1-3.0 mg/kg had among the lowest clonal expansion.

Here immunoSEQ multiplex PCR was the method, and the copy in TCRdb shows in-frame clones only, minus some. The sample gives some 100,000 clones, 70% to 90% of which show up once; just under 0.8% is in the top ten. Note on this clone: No antigen is known for it.

This CDR3 region has 12 residues. The germline CDR1 and CDR2 sequences are SGHTA and FQGNSA. Between the trimmed V and J ends, which lost 5 bases and 3 bases, there was a span of 8 bases. This receptor was obtained from an adult with an advanced solid tumor such as melanoma, head and neck, liver or kidney cancer. This chain connects TRBV7-2 to TRBJ2-7, with D unclear. The specimen comprised CD4+ or CD8+ T cells sorted from blood, sampled in a trial of the OX40 agonist ivuxolimab. CDR3 residues: CASSKGYYEQYF. In DNA, the CDR3 is TGTGCCAGCAGCAAAGGATACTACGAGCAGTACTTC.